This T cell receptor beta chain was identified in a study of T cells expressing NK-cell markers. Overall study: Eight donors were sequenced, seven testing HCMV-seropositive and one testing seronegative. Study observations and caveats: In five to seven donors, dominant CD3+CD56+NKG2C+ clonotypes ranked among the top 10 CD8+ clonotypes.

Germline V gene data show CDR1 as DFQATT and CDR2 as SNEGSKA (reference sequence). This CDR3 contains 16 residues. Points on this clonotype: Its antigen remains unidentified.

The authors made TCR beta cDNA libraries by 5'RACE template switching. This switching added a universal primer site and UMIs. TCRdb re-called the 5' RACE reads, yielding one record per CDR3 amino acid sequence without DNA. Its clone listing holds about 260,000 distinct CDR3 sequences. The chain links TRBV20-1 to TRBJ2-3; TCRdb's D call, TRBD1, is unchecked because there is no DNA. The sequencing input was blood T cells: a sorted CD56 or NKG2C T cell subset, CD4+ or CD8+ T cells, or bulk PBMC T cells (not recorded which). The sequence was obtained from a woman between 18 and 75 years old in good health. This chain's CDR3 is CSASLSADTSTDTQYF.